These 25 T cell receptor beta chains were all obtained from the same sample, sequenced in a study of blood T cell repertoires in COVID-19. Only in-frame clones appear in the TCRdb table, and some are missing; sequencing was by immunoSEQ multiplex PCR. In the table there are 45,000 to 50,000 clones, approximately 80% of which are singletons. Sequenced sample: peripheral blood. These receptors were obtained from a man aged 70-80 years with acute or convalescent COVID-19.

This rearrangement joins TRBV5-1 to TRBJ1-2; 7 nucleotides line up with TRBD1. The CDR3 sequence is 14 residues long. The trim removed 4 bases at V and 2 bases at J, leaving 5 bases unmatched. Germline CDR1 SGHRS, CDR2 YFSETQ. CDR3 in DNA: TGCGCCAGCAGCCCTGAACAGGGGAACTATGGCTACACCTTC. Protein sequence: CASSPEQGNYGYTF.

A single count supports this clone. V and J are TRBV5-1 and TRBJ2-7; 7 bases agree with TRBD1. From germline, CDR1 is SGHRS and CDR2 YFSETQ. The CDR3 covers 14 residues. V lost 2 bases and J lost 4; bases outside the gene matches: 6. The CDR3 coding sequence is TGCGCCAGCAGCTTCACAGGGGATATATACGAGCAGTACTTC. Translation gives CASSFTGDIYEQYF.

The chain has TRBV7-2 and TRBJ2-2, with 8 bases lining up with TRBD1. The CDR3 contains 17 residues. CDR1 is SGHTA and CDR2 is FQGNSA in the germline V gene. The trim removed 2 bases at V and 4 bases at J, leaving 9 bases unmatched. Written as DNA, the CDR3 is TGTGCCAGCAGCTTAAGAAGAGGCGACAGGGGCACCGGGGAGCTGTTTTTT. As protein: CASSLRRGDRGTGELFF.

The gene calls are TRBV7-2 and TRBJ1-3, with a weak D call TRBD1 (5 bases). V was shortened by 5 bases and J by 0 bases, with 8 bases between the two germline ends. The CDR3 loop spans 14 amino acids. In germline, CDR1 is SGHTA, CDR2 FQGNSA. The CDR3 spells CASSHGGSGNTIYF. CDR3 bases: TGTGCCAGCAGCCACGGGGGCTCTGGAAACACCATATATTTT.

The chain has TRBV24-1 and TRBJ2-5; TRBD1 is a possible D gene (6 bases). The CDR3 is 14 residues long. V was clipped by 3 bases and J by 4 bases, with 11 bases between them. Germline CDR1 reads KGHDR; CDR2 reads SFDVKD. CDR3 sequence reads: CATSDARGGETQYF. CDR3 coding DNA: TGTGCCACCAGTGATGCCAGGGGCGGAGAGACCCAGTACTTC.

The rearrangement links TRBV9 to TRBJ1-1; maybe TRBD1 (5 bases). Trimming stripped 0 bases from V and 2 bases from J, with 11 bases between. Per the germline V gene, CDR1 is SGDLS and CDR2 is YYNGEE. The CDR3 covers 15 residues. The CDR3 DNA follows: TGTGCCAGCAGCGTAGGGGAGGGGCGAAACACTGAAGCTTTCTTT. As protein: CASSVGEGRNTEAFF.

V and J are TRBV7-2 and TRBJ1-1; a weak D match, TRBD1 (5 bases). Trimming removed 3 bases at V and 6 bases at J, with 11 bases between. Per germline, CDR1 SGHTA and CDR2 FQGNSA. There are 13 residues in the CDR3. The CDR3 sequence is CASSFLGGAEAFF. CDR3 nucleotides: TGTGCCAGCAGCTTCTTGGGAGGGGCTGAAGCTTTCTTT.

The chain couples TRBV18 to TRBJ2-5; 8 bases line up with TRBD1. This CDR3 spans 16 amino acids. Per germline, CDR1 KGHSH and CDR2 LQKENI. V lost 2 bases to trimming and J lost 2 bases; unmatched junction nucleotides: 7. The CDR3 sequence is CASSPNDRGRQETQYF. The CDR3 bases are TGTGCCAGCTCACCAAACGACAGGGGTAGACAAGAGACCCAGTACTTC.

This chain joins TRBV30 and TRBJ1-5; 8 positions agree with TRBD1. CDR1 and CDR2 (germline): GTSNPN, SVGIG (reference sequence). The CDR3 is 18 amino acids. Trimming took 1 base from V and 5 from J; bases not matched to a gene: 16. The CDR3 region is CAWSGTPYRTGSHQPQHF. In DNA, the CDR3 is TGTGCCTGGAGTGGGACCCCCTACCGGACAGGGTCCCATCAGCCCCAGCATTTT.

The chain combines TRBV6-5 with TRBJ1-2, with 7 bases lining up with TRBD1. Trimming removed 6 bases from V and 2 bases from J; junction bases left unmatched: 3. The CDR3 is 13 amino acids. Germline V gives CDR1 MNHEY, CDR2 SVGAGI. In DNA form, the CDR3 reads TGTGCCAGCAGGGCGACAGGGAACTATGGCTACACCTTC. It is translated as CASRATGNYGYTF.

This clone was picked up a small number of times. The rearrangement links TRBV7-8 to TRBJ1-3; D is undetermined. The V gene's germline CDR1 is SGHVS and CDR2 FQNEAQ. Deletions cut 5 bases from V and 4 bases from J, with 9 bases between. This CDR3 region has 13 residues. CDR3 sequence (DNA): TGTGCCAGCAGCCCGGGATTGGGAAACACCATATATTTT. Its translation is CASSPGLGNTIYF.

This clone was recorded only once. V gene TRBV5-1 combines with J gene TRBJ2-7; the D gene is possibly TRBD2 (10 bases). The CDR3 spans 15 residues. Looked up from germline, CDR1 is SGHRS and CDR2 is YFSETQ. V lost 6 bases, J lost 5 bases, and 21 bases lay in between. CDR3 residues: CASNSGGTGFHEQYF. The CDR3 DNA is TGCGCCAGCAATAGCGGGGGGACAGGGTTCCACGAGCAGTACTTC.

This clone came up a few times. This chain connects TRBV7-9 to TRBJ1-6; D is possibly TRBD1 (5 bases). With 5 bases removed from V and 7 bases from J, the gap between germline ends came to 12 bases. The CDR3 consists of 14 residues. Germline CDR1 reads SEHNR; CDR2 reads FQNEAQ (reference sequence). The chain's CDR3 is CASSETPGNSPLHF. The CDR3 nucleotides read TGTGCCAGCAGCGAGACCCCAGGGAATTCACCCCTCCACTTT.

The CDR3 reads CATRTSWLAGGVPNYEQYF. CDR3 coding DNA: TGTGCCACTCGGACTAGTTGGCTAGCGGGAGGAGTACCGAACTACGAGCAGTACTTC. The rearrangement joins TRBV2 to TRBJ2-7; 11 bases map to TRBD2. Germline CDR1 is SNHLY and CDR2 is FYNNEI. The CDR3 has 19 residues. Trimming cost V 10 bases and J 3 bases; bases outside gene matches: 23.

This chain uses TRBV7-2 with TRBJ2-1; 11 nucleotides align to TRBD2. V shed 6 bases and J 1 base; nucleotides not matched to a gene: 2. CDR3 size: 15 residues. Looked up from germline, CDR1 is SGHTA and CDR2 is FQGNSA. Here the CDR3 DNA reads TGTGCCAGCAGTCGGACTAGCGGGTCCTACAATGAGCAGTTCTTC. Translation: CASSRTSGSYNEQFF. The whole variable domain, remainder taken from reference TRBV7-2 and TRBJ2-1, is GAGVSQSPSNKVTEKGKDVELRCDPISGHTALYWYRQSLGQGLEFLIYFQGNSAPDKSGLPSDRFSAERTGGSVSTLTIQRTQQEDSAVYLCASSRTSGSYNEQFFGPGTRLTVL.

J is TRBJ1-5 and V is TRBV18, with D unresolved. The CDR3 consists of 14 residues. Germline V gene lookup returns CDR1 KGHSH and CDR2 LQKENI. The V and J ends lost 4 bases and 4 bases respectively, with 11 bases between them. The CDR3 region has the DNA TGTGCCAGCTCACAGGACTGGAGGAATCAGCCCCAGCATTTT. Translated: CASSQDWRNQPQHF.

V usage is TRBV30 and J usage is TRBJ2-3; 8 positions agree with TRBD1. The germline gives CDR1 GTSNPN, CDR2 SVGIG (reference sequence). With 1 base clipped from V and 5 bases from J, the junction kept 8 bases outside the gene matches. There are 15 residues in the CDR3. CDR3 protein: CAWSANRGSGDTQYF. CDR3 DNA: TGTGCCTGGAGTGCTAACAGGGGGTCCGGAGATACGCAGTATTTT.

The rearrangement uses TRBV19 and TRBJ1-2; TRBD1 matches 7 bases. The junction had 11 bases not matched to a gene; V was cut back by 6 bases and J by 7 bases. Per the germline V gene, CDR1 is LNHDA and CDR2 is SQIVND (reference sequence). The CDR3 sequence is 14 residues long. CDR3 region: CASRPPRQGRGYTF. CDR3 DNA: TGTGCCAGTAGACCGCCTCGACAGGGTCGTGGCTACACCTTC.

The sample holds one count of this clone. The chain employs TRBV3-1 (or the pseudogene TRBV3-2) and TRBJ2-1; possible D gene TRBD2, 5 bases. Trimming cost V 0 bases and J 9 bases, with 15 bases left between them. This CDR3 is built from 15 residues. In germline, CDR1 is LGHDT, CDR2 YNNKEL (reference sequence). The CDR3 nucleotides are TGTGCCAGCAGCCAAGACGGGGTAGTTGGGCGTGAGCAGTTCTTC. This codes for CASSQDGVVGREQFF.

This sequence joins TRBV4-2 and TRBJ2-5, with TRBD2 identical over 7 bases. The junction had 13 bases not matched to a gene; V was cut back by 5 bases and J by 4 bases. Germline values: CDR1 LGHNA, CDR2 YNFKEQ. This CDR3 spans 16 amino acids. The CDR3 is CASSRQRDFGGETQYF. Here the CDR3 DNA reads TGTGCCAGCAGCAGACAGCGGGATTTCGGCGGAGAGACCCAGTACTTC.

The chain has TRBV6-5 and TRBJ2-7; D gene unclear. Germline loops: CDR1 MNHEY, CDR2 SVGAGI. CDR3 length equals 14 residues. The V and J ends lost 6 bases and 0 bases respectively, with 12 bases between them. The CDR3 DNA reads TGTGCCAGCAGCCTGGGCCTACACTCCTACGAGCAGTACTTC. Protein sequence: CASSLGLHSYEQYF.

This chain connects TRBV2 to TRBJ2-7, with TRBD2 matching 12 bases. This CDR3 region has 15 residues. The V gene end was trimmed by 2 bases and the J gene end by 6 bases; junction bases not matched to a gene: 5. Germline CDR1 reads SNHLY; CDR2 reads FYNNEI. CDR3 sequence: CASSERLAGVSEQYF. CDR3 bases: TGTGCCAGCAGTGAAAGACTAGCGGGAGTATCCGAGCAGTACTTC.

CDR3 DNA sequence: TGTGCCAGCAGCTTCTTGGGGGGGTTACCGGATAATTCACCCCTCCACTTT. It yields the protein CASSFLGGLPDNSPLHF. The chain joins TRBV5-6 to TRBJ1-6; a possible D gene is TRBD1 (5 bases). Germline CDR1 is SGHDT and CDR2 is YYEEEE. V lost 2 bases, J lost 5 bases, and 17 bases lay in between. The CDR3 length is 17 residues.

The J gene is TRBJ1-1, the V gene TRBV12-5; 7 bases fit TRBD1. The CDR3 contains 13 residues. Germline assignment: CDR1 LGHNT and CDR2 FRNRAP. V gave up 6 bases and J gave up 4 bases; unmatched junction bases: 5. The CDR3 reads CASGPQGITEAFF. The CDR3 bases are TGTGCTAGTGGGCCACAGGGGATCACTGAAGCTTTCTTT.

The chain is built from TRBV24-1 and TRBJ1-1, with D possibly being TRBD1 (6 bases). V was shortened by 9 bases and J by 1 base, with 17 bases between the two germline ends. The CDR3 length is 15 residues. CDR1 is KGHDR and CDR2 is SFDVKD in the germline V gene. CDR3 DNA sequence: TGTGCCACCCGATCCGGGACATACGAGAACACTGAAGCTTTCTTT. As protein: CATRSGTYENTEAFF.